The TCR beta chain under discussion was sequenced for a study of T cell responses to AZD1222 COVID-19 vaccine. The CDR3 is 17 residues long. CDR1 is SSHAT and CDR2 is FNYEAQ in the germline V gene (reference sequence). Notes on this clone: An end of the junction does not agree with germline; a read error may underlie this.

TCRdb keeps only in-frame clones here, not all; method: immunoSEQ multiplex PCR. The data contain about 120,000 clones, about 85% of them singletons. The chain couples TRBV7-7 to TRBJ2-5; tentatively, D is TRBD1 or TRBD2 (7 bases each). The clonotype was recovered from an adult in good health. Sequenced here: peripheral blood, sampled on day 0 of AZD1222 vaccination. CDR3 sequence: CASSTGGGTGEEETQYF. CDR3 DNA: TGTGCTAGCAGCACGGGGGGAGGTACAGGGGAGGAAGAGACCCAGTACTTC.